This T cell receptor beta chain comes out of a study of PD-L1 blockade in urothelial cancer. Study at large: In terms of prior chemotherapy, patients had received 0 to 3 regimens. The median T cell count in blood samples was approximately 140,000.

Per-patient samples, pretreatment and on-treatment, numbered 1 to 8. The investigators introduced synthetic TCR analog templates into each PCR as spikes. Repertoires were generated with immunoSEQ multiplex PCR, while TCRdb's copy carries only in-frame clones and drops some. The table shows roughly 90,000 clones, with 85% to 95% occurring only once. Germline V CDR1 and CDR2: MNHNY, SVGAGI (reference sequence). V lost 11 bases, J lost 5 bases, and 7 bases stayed unmatched. There are 13 residues in the CDR3. The rearrangement joins TRBV6-6 to TRBJ2-4; 9 nucleotides align to TRBD1. The material sequenced was PBMCs, taken around atezolizumab (anti-PD-L1) treatment. The clonotype comes from a man aged 60 to 75 with urothelial cancer. The CDR3 protein is CASQGAPENIQYF. As DNA, the CDR3 is TGTGCCTCACAGGGGGCCCCGGAAAACATTCAGTACTTC.